The clone carrying this T cell receptor (beta chain) was counted many times. This CDR3 region has 14 residues. Trimming cost V 3 bases and J 0 bases, with 5 bases left between them. TCRdb passed the 5' RACE reads through MiXCR, listing each CDR3 protein once. The table shows just under 600,000 distinct CDR3 sequences, with roughly 14% occurring only once. The data derive from a study of T cells after yellow fever vaccination. This TCR came from a man under 40 who received the YFV17D yellow fever vaccine. This sequence joins TRBV12-3 or TRBV12-4 and TRBJ2-2, with D hard to call. The source material was PBMCs, sampled on the day of the yellow fever booster vaccination. CDR3: CASSLVTNTGELFF. The CDR3 DNA follows: TGTGCCAGCAGTTTGGTAACGAACACCGGGGAGCTGTTTTTT.